The 21 T cell receptor beta chains reported below all come from one sample, sequenced in a study of tumor-infiltrating lymphocytes in localized non-small cell lung cancer. Data came from immunoSEQ multiplex PCR; TCRdb stores just in-frame clones and leaves some out. The sample shows under 20,000 clones, 70% to 80% of them seen only once. Sequenced sample: lung tumor tissue. The origin of the receptors is a human donor with non-small cell lung cancer.

The chain links TRBV6-1 to TRBJ1-3, with D possibly TRBD1 on 5 matching bases. Germline assignment: CDR1 MNHNS and CDR2 SASEGT. This CDR3 comprises 16 residues. The V and J ends lost 4 bases and 0 bases respectively, with 13 bases between them. The CDR3 protein is CASSGGLPVSGNTIYF. CDR3 in DNA: TGTGCCAGCAGTGGGGGACTTCCCGTCTCTGGAAACACCATATATTTT.

J is TRBJ1-1 and V is TRBV14; D not resolved. The CDR3 contains 15 residues. The V end was cut by 4 bases, the J end by 1 base, with 13 bases between. CDR1 and CDR2 from the germline V gene are SGHDN and FVKESK. CDR3 in amino acids: CASSLSSRRNTEAFF. CDR3 nucleotides: TGTGCCAGCAGCCTCTCGAGCCGCAGGAACACTGAAGCTTTCTTT. Full variable domain (outside the CDR3, taken from reference TRBV14 and TRBJ1-1): EAGVTQFPSHSVIEKGQTVTLRCDPISGHDNLYWYRRVMGKEIKFLLHFVKESKQDESGMPNNRFLAERTGGTYSTLKVQPAELEDSGVYFCASSLSSRRNTEAFFGQGTRLTVV.

This clone was counted between two and nine times. The V gene is TRBV6-4, the J gene TRBJ2-3; TRBD2 aligns across 9 bases. V trimming: 3 bases; J trimming: 4 bases; junction bases outside the gene matches: 5. The CDR3 consists of 15 residues. Germline loops: CDR1 MRHNA, CDR2 SNTAGT. CDR3 protein: CASSEIAGASDTQYF. The CDR3 DNA is TGTGCCAGCAGTGAAATAGCGGGGGCCTCAGATACGCAGTATTTT.

The chain links TRBV2 to TRBJ2-7; weak D call: TRBD1 (5 bases). This CDR3 is 15 amino acids long. The germline V gene encodes CDR1 SNHLY and CDR2 FYNNEI. The V and J ends lost 6 bases and 0 bases respectively, with 15 bases between them. The CDR3 here is CASRADTLPSYEQYF. Written as DNA, the CDR3 is TGTGCCAGCAGGGCGGACACACTACCCTCCTACGAGCAGTACTTC.

This chain uses TRBV6-1 with TRBJ2-3; TRBD2 matches 11 bases. J lost 4 bases, V lost 4 bases, and 1 base had no gene match. Germline V gene data show CDR1 as MNHNS and CDR2 as SASEGT. This CDR3 spans 14 amino acids. As DNA, the CDR3 is TGTGCCAGCAGTGGTAGCGGGGGGGCAGATACGCAGTATTTT. Protein: CASSGSGGADTQYF.

This chain connects TRBV6-5 to TRBJ2-7; no firm D call. The CDR3 extends over 12 amino acids. Trimming stripped 6 bases from V and 0 bases from J, with 6 bases between. CDR1 and CDR2 from the germline V gene are MNHEY and SVGAGI. CDR3 loop: CASSPTSYEQYF. CDR3 DNA sequence: TGTGCCAGCAGCCCCACCTCCTACGAGCAGTACTTC.

This chain uses TRBV15 with TRBJ2-3; the match to TRBD2 covers 7 bases. There are 18 residues in the CDR3. Germline trimming cut 2 bases from V and 0 bases from J; bases unmatched to any gene: 11. Germline V gene lookup returns CDR1 LNHNV and CDR2 YYDKDF (reference sequence). The CDR3 spells CATSRYPGGRTSTDTQYF. DNA of the CDR3: TGTGCCACCAGCAGATACCCGGGGGGACGAACTAGCACAGATACGCAGTATTTT.

This sequence joins TRBV4-3 and TRBJ2-7, with 9 bases lining up with TRBD1. The CDR3 has 17 amino acids. Unmatched junction bases numbered 11, after V lost 0 bases and J lost 5 bases. Germline V gives CDR1 LGHNA, CDR2 YSLEER. The CDR3 coding sequence is TGCGCCAGCAGCCAAGAATGGGGGGGGGACAGGGTAGACGAGCAGTACTTC. Protein product: CASSQEWGGDRVDEQYF.

The V and J genes are TRBV27 and TRBJ2-7, with TRBD1 matching over 10 bases. CDR3 length: 16 residues. CDR1 is MNHEY and CDR2 is SMNVEV in the germline V gene (reference sequence). The V segment lost 5 bases and the J segment 5 bases; nucleotides outside the gene matches: 12. CDR3 DNA: TGTGCCAGCAGTCCGGATCTAGGGACAGGGGACCACGAGCAGTACTTC. It specifies CASSPDLGTGDHEQYF.

V and J are TRBV28 and TRBJ2-7; D not resolved. CDR1 is MDHEN and CDR2 is SYDVKM in the germline V gene. Trimming took 6 bases from V and 2 from J, leaving 8 bases between them. The CDR3 extends over 12 amino acids. CDR3 region: CASSRATYEQYF. Here the CDR3 DNA reads TGTGCCAGCAGCCGGGCGACCTACGAGCAGTACTTC.

The J gene is TRBJ2-1, the V gene TRBV6-4; tentative D call: TRBD1 (5 bases). Germline V CDR1 and CDR2: MRHNA, SNTAGT. The CDR3 extends over 15 amino acids. Trimming pared 0 bases from V and 4 bases from J, leaving 10 bases between. Here the CDR3 reads CASSDSFRTYNEQFF. Here the CDR3 DNA reads TGTGCCAGCAGTGACTCGTTTCGGACATACAATGAGCAGTTCTTC.

This clone was found a few times. V is TRBV6-5 and J is TRBJ2-7; D is unclear. Trimming pared 5 bases from V and 0 bases from J, leaving 2 bases between. The CDR3 covers 11 residues. Germline CDR1 reads MNHEY; CDR2 reads SVGAGI. CDR3 region: CASSPSYEQYF. In nucleotides, the CDR3 is TGTGCCAGCAGTCCCTCCTACGAGCAGTACTTC.

The chain joins TRBV19 to TRBJ1-1; a possible D gene is TRBD1 (6 bases). Trimming took 4 bases from V and 7 from J, leaving 10 bases between them. The CDR3 has 12 amino acids. Germline CDR1 is LNHDA and CDR2 is SQIVND (reference sequence). CDR3 sequence reads: CASSTLDSEAFF. DNA for the CDR3: TGTGCCAGTAGTACCCTGGACAGTGAAGCTTTCTTT. The variable domain in full, completed from reference TRBV19 and TRBJ1-1, reads DGGITQSPKYLFRKEGQNVTLSCEQNLNHDAMYWYRQDPGQGLRLIYYSQIVNDFQKGDIAEGYSVSREKKESFPLTVTSAQKNPTAFYLCASSTLDSEAFFGQGTRLTVV.

The V and J genes are TRBV5-6 and TRBJ1-4, with D unclear. Trimming took off 4 bases at V and 8 bases at J, with 12 bases between the two ends. From germline, CDR1 is SGHDT and CDR2 YYEEEE. The CDR3 length is 13 residues. The CDR3 reads CASSLPHGEKLFF. The CDR3 DNA is TGTGCCAGCAGCCTCCCACACGGGGAAAAACTGTTTTTT.

This rearrangement joins TRBV10-3 to TRBJ2-7; D unclear. The CDR3 sequence is 16 residues long. Germline V gives CDR1 ENHRY, CDR2 SYGVKD. With 0 bases removed from V and 5 bases from J, the gap between germline ends came to 17 bases. This CDR3 reads CAISESGRVFFNEQYF. In DNA, the CDR3 is TGTGCCATCAGTGAGTCGGGTAGGGTGTTTTTCAACGAGCAGTACTTC.

The genes are TRBV5-6 and TRBJ2-5, with D perhaps matching TRBD1 (6 bases). Germline V gene sequence: CDR1 SGHDT, CDR2 YYEEEE. The V gene lost 2 bases and the J gene lost 4 bases, with 9 bases spanning the gap. CDR3 length equals 13 residues. CDR3 bases: TGTGCCAGCAGCTTAGGACAGCGAGAGACCCAGTACTTC. This translates into CASSLGQRETQYF.

This clone is a singleton in its sample. The CDR3 is CASSLDDEQFF. DNA for the CDR3: TGTGCCAGCAGCTTGGACGATGAGCAGTTCTTC. This chain connects TRBV5-4 to TRBJ2-1, with D unresolved. The germline V gene encodes CDR1 SGHNT and CDR2 YYREEE (reference sequence). V dropped 0 bases and J dropped 8 bases, with 3 bases sitting between them. The CDR3 loop spans 11 amino acids.

This chain uses TRBV7-2 with TRBJ1-5; weak D call: TRBD1 (5 bases). Germline assignment: CDR1 SGHTA and CDR2 FQGNSA. This CDR3 is 14 amino acids long. V was shortened by 2 bases and J by 2 bases, with 7 bases between the two germline ends. This CDR3 is CASSLRGGNQPQHF. In nucleotides, the CDR3 is TGTGCCAGCAGCTTACGGGGGGGCAATCAGCCCCAGCATTTT.

There are a few counts of this clone. The chain combines TRBV15 with TRBJ2-1; 7 positions match TRBD2. Unmatched junction bases numbered 13, after V lost 1 base and J lost 4 bases. The CDR3 has 18 residues. CDR1 LNHNV and CDR2 YYDKDF come from the germline V gene (reference sequence). The CDR3 nucleotides are TGTGCCACCAGCAGAGTATGGCAGCCCGGGACTAATTACAATGAGCAGTTCTTC. Translated, it gives CATSRVWQPGTNYNEQFF.

The genes are TRBV2 and TRBJ2-7; D is undetermined. The CDR3 has 14 residues. The germline V gene has CDR1 SNHLY and CDR2 FYNNEI. Trimming removed 5 bases at V and 0 bases at J, with 11 bases between. The CDR3 DNA follows: TGTGCCAGCAGTCCCTCCGCGAGCTCCTACGAGCAGTACTTC. It encodes CASSPSASSYEQYF.

This sequence joins TRBV2 and TRBJ2-7; maybe TRBD1 (8 bases). From germline, CDR1 is SNHLY and CDR2 FYNNEI. The CDR3 has 14 residues. V dropped 2 bases and J dropped 3 bases, with 11 bases sitting between them. The DNA of the CDR3 is TGTGCCAGCAGTGAAACAGGGGGGGGCTACGAGCAGTACTTC. It is translated as CASSETGGGYEQYF.